This TCR beta chain was found in a study of cytomegalovirus exposure and HLA in healthy donors. Study-wide findings and caveats: In a later analysis, donors in an Asian-associated ancestry cluster reportedly had fewer N-insertions in productive TCRs than the cohort mean. The authors listed 150 to 200 TCR beta chains as cytomegalovirus-associated. According to reports, the classifier identified cytomegalovirus status with high specificity and sensitivity.

The CDR3 spans 15 residues. The ends were cut back, 8 bases at V and 0 bases at J, with 16 bases in the middle. CDR1 and CDR2 (germline): SGHTA, FQGNSA. With regard to this clone: As yet, its antigen is unknown.

Researchers ran the PCR with 60 Vbeta and 13 Jbeta primers. Clones were read by immunoSEQ multiplex PCR, and TCRdb kept only the in-frame ones, dropping some. The sample records more than 90,000 clones, 55% to 70% being singletons. Input material: PBMCs. This sequence originates from a woman aged 30 to 39 in good health and CMV-seronegative. The chain joins TRBV7-2 to TRBJ1-2; no firm D call. This chain's CDR3 is CASRREVYSNYGYTF. CDR3 nucleotides: TGTGCCAGCCGGCGGGAGGTGTACTCTAACTATGGCTACACCTTC.